The 21 T cell receptor beta chains below come from one sample, sequenced in a study of OX40 agonist ivuxolimab in advanced cancers. Sequenced by immunoSEQ multiplex PCR; TCRdb stores in-frame clones only, minus some. In the table there are over 55,000 clones, around 90% of which are singletons. The specimen comprised CD4+ or CD8+ T cells sorted from blood, sampled in a trial of the OX40 agonist ivuxolimab. The receptors were sampled from an adult with an advanced solid tumor such as melanoma, head and neck, liver or kidney cancer.

The chain uses TRBV28 and TRBJ1-5; D is unresolved. Germline loops: CDR1 MDHEN, CDR2 SYDVKM. The germline V and J ends were trimmed by 5 bases and 0 bases, with 11 bases remaining between them. CDR3 length equals 15 residues. The CDR3 here is CASSPSPGSNQPQHF. CDR3 nucleotide sequence: TGTGCCAGCAGTCCTTCCCCAGGTAGCAATCAGCCCCAGCATTTT.

The count of this clone is one. The chain couples TRBV9 to TRBJ2-6, with 10 bases fitting TRBD2. Per germline, CDR1 SGDLS and CDR2 YYNGEE. J lost 0 bases, V lost 4 bases, and 13 bases had no gene match. The CDR3 totals 20 residues. The CDR3 region has the DNA TGTGCCAGCAGCTCCCGGGCTAGCGGGAGAGTCGGCTCTGGGGCCAACGTCCTGACTTTC. Its protein product is CASSSRASGRVGSGANVLTF.

V gene TRBV7-9 combines with J gene TRBJ2-1, with D hard to call. This CDR3 contains 15 residues. Germline CDR1 reads SEHNR; CDR2 reads FQNEAQ (reference sequence). V lost 4 bases and J 4 bases, leaving 14 bases between the germline ends. For the CDR3, the DNA is TGTGCCAGCAGCTCCCAACCGGGCGATTACAATGAGCAGTTCTTC. Translating gives CASSSQPGDYNEQFF.

The chain couples TRBV6-1 to TRBJ2-7; no clear D. V was clipped by 1 base and J by 2 bases, with 6 bases between them. Germline V gene data show CDR1 as MNHNS and CDR2 as SASEGT. The CDR3 extends over 13 amino acids. CDR3 in DNA: TGTGCCAGCAGTGAAGATGGGGCCTACGAGCAGTACTTC. Translating it yields CASSEDGAYEQYF.

This chain connects TRBV28 to TRBJ1-2; D is ambiguous. CDR3 length: 16 amino acids. Germline-derived CDR1 and CDR2 are MDHEN and SYDVKM. Trimming took off 5 bases at V and 4 bases at J, with 20 bases between the two ends. CDR3 sequence: CASSDLLDPSTYGYTF. The CDR3, as DNA: TGTGCCAGCAGTGATCTTCTTGACCCTTCTACCTATGGCTACACCTTC.

The chain uses TRBV6-5 and TRBJ2-3; the D gene is possibly TRBD2 (6 bases). The CDR3 covers 15 residues. V lost 2 bases to trimming and J lost 2 bases, with 11 bases between them. CDR1 is MNHEY, CDR2 SVGAGI, per germline. The CDR3 DNA sequence: TGTGCCAGCAGTTACACACCGGGAGTCACAGATACGCAGTATTTT. Translating gives CASSYTPGVTDTQYF.

This clone occurred once. V is TRBV11-2 and J is TRBJ1-2; 9 nucleotides line up with TRBD1. CDR1 and CDR2 from the germline V gene are SGHAT and FQNNGV. V gave up 4 bases and J gave up 5 bases; unmatched junction bases: 14. The CDR3 contains 17 residues. The CDR3 reads CASSSISGTGRAYGYTF. Here the CDR3 DNA reads TGTGCCAGCAGCTCGATTTCCGGGACAGGGAGAGCTTATGGCTACACCTTC.

This chain joins TRBV7-3 and TRBJ2-7; D unresolved. Germline V gives CDR1 SGHTA, CDR2 FQGTGA. Trimming took 2 bases from V and 3 from J, leaving 5 bases between them. The CDR3 has 12 residues. This CDR3 reads CASSLVDYEQYF. The DNA for the CDR3 is TGTGCCAGCAGCTTAGTCGACTACGAGCAGTACTTC.

The chain is built from TRBV19 and TRBJ2-5; D might be TRBD2 (5 bases). The CDR3 covers 15 residues. V was trimmed by 6 bases and J by 5 bases, leaving 19 bases between them. From germline, CDR1 is LNHDA and CDR2 SQIVND (reference sequence). This chain's CDR3 is CASSPPLRGLETQYF. The DNA for the CDR3 is TGTGCCAGTAGCCCCCCATTGCGCGGGCTGGAGACCCAGTACTTC.

V is TRBV27 and J is TRBJ2-7; 7 bases are a match to TRBD2. The V and J ends lost 5 bases and 3 bases, in that order; junction bases with no gene match: 13. The CDR3 totals 16 residues. Germline V CDR1 and CDR2: MNHEY, SMNVEV (reference sequence). CDR3 sequence: CASSRGISGTFYEQYF. In DNA form, the CDR3 reads TGTGCCAGCAGTAGGGGAATCAGCGGGACGTTCTACGAGCAGTACTTC.

This rearrangement joins TRBV9 to TRBJ2-2; 10 positions match TRBD2. The germline V gene encodes CDR1 SGDLS and CDR2 YYNGEE. The CDR3 extends over 15 amino acids. The V segment lost 2 bases and the J segment 7 bases; nucleotides outside the gene matches: 5. CDR3 protein: CASSVAGLAIGELFF. CDR3 bases: TGTGCCAGCAGCGTCGCGGGACTAGCGATCGGGGAGCTGTTTTTT.

The genes are TRBV4-3 and TRBJ1-5; unclear D gene. The V gene's germline CDR1 is LGHNA and CDR2 YSLEER. The CDR3 contains 13 residues. With 1 base removed from V and 5 bases from J, the gap between germline ends came to 6 bases. The CDR3 nucleotides read TGCGCCAGCAGCCAAGGATTATATCAGCCCCAGCATTTT. Residues: CASSQGLYQPQHF.

The genes are TRBV28 and TRBJ2-5; 9 nucleotides match TRBD2. The CDR3 extends over 16 amino acids. Trimming cost V 5 bases and J 0 bases; bases outside gene matches: 7. Germline loops: CDR1 MDHEN, CDR2 SYDVKM. CDR3 amino acids: CASSIGTSIYQETQYF. Here the CDR3 DNA reads TGTGCCAGCAGTATAGGGACTAGCATCTACCAAGAGACCCAGTACTTC.

V and J are TRBV2 and TRBJ2-5; 11 bases map to TRBD1. Germline V gene lookup returns CDR1 SNHLY and CDR2 FYNNEI. Trimming at V came to 2 bases and at J to 4 bases, leaving 3 bases not matched to a gene. This CDR3 region has 15 residues. The CDR3 loop is CASSERTGGIETQYF. CDR3 DNA sequence: TGTGCCAGCAGTGAAAGGACAGGGGGCATAGAGACCCAGTACTTC. The whole variable domain, filled in from reference TRBV2 and TRBJ2-5, reads EPEVTQTPSHQVTQMGQEVILRCVPISNHLYFYWYRQILGQKVEFLVSFYNNEISEKSEIFDDQFSVERPDGSNFTLKIRSTKLEDSAMYFCASSERTGGIETQYFGPGTRLLVL.

The J gene is TRBJ2-7, the V gene TRBV28; possibly TRBD1 for D (6 bases). Germline-derived CDR1 and CDR2 are MDHEN and SYDVKM. V lost 4 bases and J 2 bases, leaving 15 bases between the germline ends. The CDR3 is made up of 15 amino acids. CDR3 nucleotide sequence: TGTGCCAGCAGTTCCGACAGGACAGTGACCTACGAGCAGTACTTC. Encoded protein: CASSSDRTVTYEQYF.

This sequence joins TRBV28 and TRBJ1-4; D not resolved. This CDR3 comprises 14 residues. In germline, CDR1 is MDHEN, CDR2 SYDVKM. V was cut by 8 bases and J by 0 bases, with 10 bases left in between. The CDR3 sequence: CASGSTSTNEKLFF. The CDR3 DNA sequence: TGTGCCAGCGGTTCGACGTCAACTAATGAAAAACTGTTTTTT.

The chain couples TRBV27 to TRBJ2-1, with 13 nucleotides matching TRBD2. CDR1 is MNHEY and CDR2 is SMNVEV in the germline V gene (reference sequence). Trimming cost V 4 bases and J 10 bases; bases outside gene matches: 7. The length of the CDR3 is 15 residues. In nucleotides, the CDR3 is TGTGCCAGCAGTTCCGGACTAGCGGGAGTGCAAGAGCAGTTCTTC. Amino acids: CASSSGLAGVQEQFF.

V and J are TRBV28 and TRBJ2-1; no clear D gene. Trimming removed 5 bases from V and 8 bases from J, with 19 bases in between. This CDR3 has 15 residues. Germline CDR1 MDHEN, CDR2 SYDVKM. CDR3 amino acids: CASSPPGMLRDEQFF. The CDR3, as DNA: TGTGCCAGCAGTCCCCCAGGAATGCTACGAGATGAGCAGTTCTTC.

This rearrangement joins TRBV11-2 to TRBJ2-1; 7 positions match TRBD2. J was trimmed by 4 bases and V by 5 bases; bases with no gene match: 5. The CDR3 runs to 14 residues. Germline CDR1 is SGHAT and CDR2 is FQNNGV. The CDR3 coding sequence is TGTGCCAGCAGCCCCGGGGGGTTGTACAATGAGCAGTTCTTC. Translation: CASSPGGLYNEQFF.

J is TRBJ2-3 and V is TRBV14; no clear D. Trimming shortened V by 4 bases and J by 0 bases, and 14 bases separated the two germline ends. The CDR3 is 16 amino acids. Germline values: CDR1 SGHDN, CDR2 FVKESK. The chain's CDR3 is CASSLLTGSSTDTQYF. CDR3 DNA sequence: TGTGCCAGCAGCCTTTTAACCGGATCCAGCACAGATACGCAGTATTTT. Drawing the rest from reference TRBV14 and TRBJ2-3, the complete variable domain is EAGVTQFPSHSVIEKGQTVTLRCDPISGHDNLYWYRRVMGKEIKFLLHFVKESKQDESGMPNNRFLAERTGGTYSTLKVQPAELEDSGVYFCASSLLTGSSTDTQYFGPGTRLTVL.

The genes are TRBV11-1 and TRBJ2-7; TRBD1 agrees at 12 bases. This CDR3 comprises 17 residues. Trimming took 5 bases from V and 5 from J; bases not matched to a gene: 13. The germline CDR1 and CDR2 sequences are SGHAT and FQDESV (reference sequence). The chain's CDR3 is CASSMNGGQGAFHEQYF. In nucleotides, the CDR3 is TGTGCCAGCAGCATGAATGGGGGACAGGGGGCTTTCCACGAGCAGTACTTC.